Below, one T cell receptor (beta chain) is given with its context. Its specificity is not known. The data are from a study of shared clonotypes between healthy human individuals. Study background: Every donor yielded three CD4 naive, three CD4 memory, two CD8 naive and one CD8 memory plate.

Whole-study findings and limits: Clonotype sharing among donors was thought likely to change with sequencing depth.

Generated by immunoSEQ multiplex PCR, the TCRdb table keeps only in-frame clones and is missing some. The sample records fewer than 1.4 million clones, around three quarters being singletons. The CDR3 length is 15 residues. CDR1 is SGHDN, CDR2 FVKESK, per germline. V was pared by 0 bases and J by 4 bases, with 13 bases between. The chain couples TRBV14 to TRBJ2-7; tentative D call: TRBD1 (5 bases). The TCR was taken from a man between 18 and 35 years old in good health. Some clones in this sample may be carry-over from other donors' samples. Sequencing was done on a sample of memory CD4+ T cells from PBMCs. As for subset: CD45RA-negative fraction. The CDR3 DNA is TGTGCCAGCAGCCAAGATAGACCCCCAGGGTACGAGCAGTACTTC. Protein product: CASSQDRPPGYEQYF.